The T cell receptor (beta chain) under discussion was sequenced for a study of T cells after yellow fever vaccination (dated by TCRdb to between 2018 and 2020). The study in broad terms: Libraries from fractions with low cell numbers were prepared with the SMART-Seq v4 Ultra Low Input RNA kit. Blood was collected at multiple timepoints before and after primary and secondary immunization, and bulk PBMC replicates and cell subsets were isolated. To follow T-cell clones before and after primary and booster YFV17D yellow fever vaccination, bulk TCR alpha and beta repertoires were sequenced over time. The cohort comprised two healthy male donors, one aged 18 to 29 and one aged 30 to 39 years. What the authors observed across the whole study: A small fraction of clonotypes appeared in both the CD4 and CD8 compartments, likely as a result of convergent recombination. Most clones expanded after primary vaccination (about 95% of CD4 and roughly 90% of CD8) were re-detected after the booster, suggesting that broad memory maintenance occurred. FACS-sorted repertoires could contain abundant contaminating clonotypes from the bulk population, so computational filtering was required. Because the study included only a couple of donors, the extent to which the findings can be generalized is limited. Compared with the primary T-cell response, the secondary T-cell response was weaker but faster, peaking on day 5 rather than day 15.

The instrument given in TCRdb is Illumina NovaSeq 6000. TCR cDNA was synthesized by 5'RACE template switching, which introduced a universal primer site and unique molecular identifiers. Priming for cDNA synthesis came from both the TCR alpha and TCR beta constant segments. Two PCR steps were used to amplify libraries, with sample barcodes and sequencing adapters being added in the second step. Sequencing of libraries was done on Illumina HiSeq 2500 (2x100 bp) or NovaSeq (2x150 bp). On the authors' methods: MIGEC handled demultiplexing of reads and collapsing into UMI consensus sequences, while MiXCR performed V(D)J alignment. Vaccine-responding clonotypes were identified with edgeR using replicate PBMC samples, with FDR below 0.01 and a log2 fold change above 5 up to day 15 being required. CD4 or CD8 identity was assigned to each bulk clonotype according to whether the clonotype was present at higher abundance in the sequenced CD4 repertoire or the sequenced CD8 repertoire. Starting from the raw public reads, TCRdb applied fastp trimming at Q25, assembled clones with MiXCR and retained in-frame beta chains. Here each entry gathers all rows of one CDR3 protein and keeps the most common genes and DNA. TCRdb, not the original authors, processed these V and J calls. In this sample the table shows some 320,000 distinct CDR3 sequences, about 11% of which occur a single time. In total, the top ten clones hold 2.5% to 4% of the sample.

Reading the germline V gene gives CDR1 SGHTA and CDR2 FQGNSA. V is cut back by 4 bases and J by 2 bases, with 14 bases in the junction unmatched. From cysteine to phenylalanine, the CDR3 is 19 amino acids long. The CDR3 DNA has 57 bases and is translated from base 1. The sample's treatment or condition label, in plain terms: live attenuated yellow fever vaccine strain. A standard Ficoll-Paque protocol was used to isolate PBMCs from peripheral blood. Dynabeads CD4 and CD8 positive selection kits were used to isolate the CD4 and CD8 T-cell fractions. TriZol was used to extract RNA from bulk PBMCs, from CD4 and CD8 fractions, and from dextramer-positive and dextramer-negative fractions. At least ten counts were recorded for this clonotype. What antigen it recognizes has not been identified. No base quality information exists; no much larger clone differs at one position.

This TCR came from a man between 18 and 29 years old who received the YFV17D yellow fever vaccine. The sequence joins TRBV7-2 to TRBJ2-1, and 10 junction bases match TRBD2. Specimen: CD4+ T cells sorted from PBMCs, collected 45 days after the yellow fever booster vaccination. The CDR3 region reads CASSYGGQIGLAAYNEQFF. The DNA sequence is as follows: TGTGCCAGCAGCTATGGGGGACAGATCGGACTAGCGGCCTACAATGAGCAGTTCTTC.